A single T cell receptor beta chain is shown here with its context. One junction end does not reproduce the germline sequence, and a read error may be involved. Sequenced by immunoSEQ multiplex PCR; TCRdb stores in-frame clones only, minus some. The sample carries about 190,000 clones, around 79% recorded once. These data are taken from a study of blood T cell repertoires in COVID-19. Across the study: Sample material is recorded as cDNA or gDNA derived from T cells, B-cell-depleted T cells, or PBMCs.

CDR1 is MDHEN and CDR2 is SYDVKM in the germline V gene. The CDR3 has 15 amino acids. The V and J genes are TRBV28 and TRBJ1-5; weak D call: TRBD1 (6 bases). The sequence was obtained from a man aged 55 to 70 with active or convalescent COVID-19. Material for sequencing was peripheral blood. CDR3 region: CASSLGGGASGNFRF. The CDR3 DNA is TGTGCCAGCAGTTTAGGAGGGGGGGCGTCCGGGAATTTCCGTTTT.